The present T cell receptor (beta chain) was sequenced within a study of T cell repertoires in cytomegalovirus infection. One entry per CDR3 protein results from TCRdb running MiXCR on the reads. This sample carries nearly 550,000 distinct CDR3 sequences, 16% of them seen once, and the ten largest clones take 20% to 30%. The specimen sequenced was CD8+ T cells from PBMCs. This clonotype was obtained from a human donor in good health (CMV status not recorded). Some clones in this sample may be carry-over from other donors' samples.

CDR3 sequence (DNA): TGCAGCGTTGAAGGCCTCTCTGGGGCCAACGTCCTGACTTTC. It translates to CSVEGLSGANVLTF. This rearrangement joins TRBV29-1 to TRBJ2-6; D call uncertain. The CDR3 has 14 amino acids. Per the germline V gene, CDR1 is SQVTM and CDR2 is ANQGSEA. Deletions cut 1 base from V and 0 bases from J, with 4 bases between.